Listed here is a single T cell receptor (beta chain). The sample comes from a study of T cell changes during pregnancy in multiple sclerosis. V was shortened by 2 bases and J by 8 bases, with 18 bases between the two germline ends. The CDR3 length is 15 residues. Germline V gene lookup returns CDR1 SEHNR and CDR2 FQNEAQ (reference sequence). The repertoire was sequenced with immunoSEQ multiplex PCR; TCRdb's copy has only in-frame clones and lacks some. This table has tens of thousands of clones, 89% appearing once. The clonotype comes from a female donor in good health, enrolled as a control in a pregnancy study. This rearrangement joins TRBV7-9 to TRBJ1-2, with D tentatively TRBD1 (5 bases). The sequences come from peripheral blood, collected in the first trimester of pregnancy. The CDR3 nucleotides are TGTGCCAGCAGCTTAAGTCGGGCAGGGCATGGAGGCTACACCTTC. It specifies CASSLSRAGHGGYTF.